What follows are 12 T cell receptor beta chains derived from one specimen sequenced in a study of follicular helper T cells after annual influenza vaccination. Time point: 2014-2015 season, pre-vaccination. Repertoires were generated with immunoSEQ multiplex PCR, while TCRdb's copy carries only in-frame clones and drops some. The sample includes about 27,000 clones, roughly 80% of them seen just once. Sequenced material: CXCR5+ CD38- circulating T follicular helper cells from blood, taken on the day of influenza vaccination. As for subset: circulating Tfh, non-naive CD4+CXCR5+PD-1+ (ICOS+CD38+ or ICOS-CD38-). All receptors come from an adult who received the influenza vaccine.

The V and J genes are TRBV29-1 and TRBJ1-1, with TRBD1 identical over 8 bases. After removal of 4 bases from V and 0 bases from J, the junction contained 7 bases not matched to a gene. The V gene's germline CDR1 is SQVTM and CDR2 ANQGSEA. The CDR3 runs to 15 residues. The CDR3: CSVAGQAFMNTEAFF. The CDR3 DNA follows: TGCAGCGTTGCGGGACAGGCTTTCATGAACACTGAAGCTTTCTTT. Drawing the rest from reference TRBV29-1 and TRBJ1-1, the complete variable domain is SAVISQKPSRDICQRGTSLTIQCQVDSQVTMMFWYRQQPGQSLTLIATANQGSEATYESGFVIDKFPISRPNLTFSTLTVSNMSPEDSSIYLCSVAGQAFMNTEAFFGQGTRLTVV.

The chain employs TRBV6-5 and TRBJ1-2, with 8 nucleotides matching TRBD1. This CDR3 contains 14 residues. The J segment lost 6 bases and the V segment lost 6 bases, leaving 9 bases of the junction unmatched. Germline CDR1 reads MNHEY; CDR2 reads SVGAGI. CDR3 in DNA: TGTGCCAGCAGCCTGGGCAGGGGGCGGGATGGCTACACCTTC. Translating gives CASSLGRGRDGYTF.

The rearrangement links TRBV7-8 to TRBJ1-5; the D gene is possibly TRBD1 (5 bases). CDR1 SGHVS and CDR2 FQNEAQ come from the germline V gene. The CDR3 is 13 residues long. Between the trimmed V and J ends, which lost 4 bases and 12 bases, there was a span of 16 bases. The CDR3 here is CASSSLGVMVQHF. In nucleotides, the CDR3 is TGTGCCAGCAGCTCCCTAGGGGTAATGGTCCAGCATTTT.

The rearrangement joins TRBV2 to TRBJ1-2; D perhaps matches TRBD1 (6 bases). The germline V and J ends were trimmed by 8 bases and 3 bases, with 25 bases remaining between them. CDR1 and CDR2 (germline): SNHLY, FYNNEI. The CDR3 sequence is 17 residues long. DNA of the CDR3: TGTGCCAGCTCAACCAATTATGAAAGGGGGAATTACTATGGCTACACCTTC. This codes for CASSTNYERGNYYGYTF.

The J gene is TRBJ2-5, the V gene TRBV5-6; 9 positions agree with TRBD1. Germline V gene data show CDR1 as SGHDT and CDR2 as YYEEEE. V lost 4 bases, J lost 5 bases, and 12 bases stayed unmatched. The CDR3 extends over 16 amino acids. The CDR3 region is CASSLHTGTGKETQYF. DNA of the CDR3: TGTGCCAGCAGCCTACACACCGGGACAGGGAAGGAGACCCAGTACTTC.

The chain links TRBV28 to TRBJ1-5, with D unclear. Germline V lookup: CDR1 MDHEN, CDR2 SYDVKM. The V end lost 4 bases, the J end lost 4 bases, and 11 bases lay between the germline ends. CDR3 length equals 14 residues. The CDR3 DNA sequence: TGTGCCAGCAGTTACCCGGTGAGGAATCAGCCCCAGCATTTT. Protein sequence: CASSYPVRNQPQHF.

V and J are TRBV4-2 and TRBJ2-5; 8 nucleotides agree with TRBD1. TRBJ2-7 matches the DNA end more closely, so the J call is doubtful. The CDR3 totals 16 residues. From germline, CDR1 is LGHNA and CDR2 YNFKEQ. The CDR3 here is CASSQAGQGGTYEQYF. For the CDR3, the DNA is TGTGCCAGCAGCCAAGCCGGACAGGGAGGAACCTACGAGCAGTACTTC.

V gene TRBV11-1 combines with J gene TRBJ1-1; no clear D. CDR3 size: 14 residues. The germline gives CDR1 SGHAT, CDR2 FQDESV (reference sequence). Trimming pared 0 bases from V and 5 bases from J, leaving 10 bases between. In nucleotides, the CDR3 is TGTGCCAGCAGCTTAGCCCCTTCGGGGACTGAAGCTTTCTTT. Translated, it gives CASSLAPSGTEAFF.

The rearrangement uses TRBV2 and TRBJ2-3; 7 nucleotides line up with TRBD1. V lost 6 bases, J lost 4 bases, and 7 bases stayed unmatched. This CDR3 spans 14 amino acids. Germline-derived CDR1 and CDR2 are SNHLY and FYNNEI. The CDR3 DNA is TGTGCCAGCAGGACCGGGACAGAAGCAGATACGCAGTATTTT. Its translation is CASRTGTEADTQYF.

This clone was detected a few times. This chain joins TRBV11-2 and TRBJ1-1; 8 nucleotides line up with TRBD1. Germline trimming cut 4 bases from V and 4 bases from J; bases unmatched to any gene: 2. CDR3 length: 13 residues. Looked up from germline, CDR1 is SGHAT and CDR2 is FQNNGV. The CDR3 DNA reads as TGTGCCAGCAGCTACAGGGGGGGCACTGAAGCTTTCTTT. Encoded protein: CASSYRGGTEAFF.

This clone turned up a few times. J is TRBJ2-1 and V is TRBV5-1; 11 bases are shared with TRBD2. Germline trimming cut 6 bases from V and 9 bases from J; bases unmatched to any gene: 11. This CDR3 region has 15 residues. The germline CDR1 and CDR2 sequences are SGHRS and YFSETQ. In nucleotides, the CDR3 is TGCGCCAGCAAAGATAATAGCGGGGGGGCACCTGAGCAGTTCTTC. Amino acids: CASKDNSGGAPEQFF.

The sample holds one count of this clone. The genes are TRBV6-1 and TRBJ1-5; weak D call: TRBD1 (6 bases). CDR1 and CDR2 from the germline V gene are MNHNS and SASEGT. The CDR3 runs 14 residues. V gave up 6 bases and J gave up 7 bases, with 16 bases separating them. The CDR3, as DNA: TGTGCCAGCAGCTCGAGCAGGGGAAACCAGCCCCAGCATTTT. It specifies CASSSSRGNQPQHF.